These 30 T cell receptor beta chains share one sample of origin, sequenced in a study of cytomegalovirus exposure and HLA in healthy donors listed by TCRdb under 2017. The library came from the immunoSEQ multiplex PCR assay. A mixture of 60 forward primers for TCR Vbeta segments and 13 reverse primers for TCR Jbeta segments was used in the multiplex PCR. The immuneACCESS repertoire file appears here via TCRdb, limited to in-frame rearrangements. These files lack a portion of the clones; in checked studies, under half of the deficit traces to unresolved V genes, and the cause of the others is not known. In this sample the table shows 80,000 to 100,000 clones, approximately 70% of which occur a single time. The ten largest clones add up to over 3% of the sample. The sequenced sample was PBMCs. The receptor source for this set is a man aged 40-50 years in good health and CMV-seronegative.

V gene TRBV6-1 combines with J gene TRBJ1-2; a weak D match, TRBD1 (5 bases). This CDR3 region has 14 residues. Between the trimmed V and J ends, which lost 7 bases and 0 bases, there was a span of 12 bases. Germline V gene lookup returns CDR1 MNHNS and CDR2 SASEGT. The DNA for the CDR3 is TGTGCCAGCAATCCCAGGGATGCTAACTATGGCTACACCTTC. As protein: CASNPRDANYGYTF.

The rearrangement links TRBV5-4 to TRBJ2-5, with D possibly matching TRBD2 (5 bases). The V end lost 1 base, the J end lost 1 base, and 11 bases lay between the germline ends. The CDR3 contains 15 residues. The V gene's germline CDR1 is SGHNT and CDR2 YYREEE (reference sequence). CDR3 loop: CASSLPAAGQETQYF. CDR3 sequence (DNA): TGTGCCAGCAGCTTGCCAGCGGCAGGCCAAGAGACCCAGTACTTC.

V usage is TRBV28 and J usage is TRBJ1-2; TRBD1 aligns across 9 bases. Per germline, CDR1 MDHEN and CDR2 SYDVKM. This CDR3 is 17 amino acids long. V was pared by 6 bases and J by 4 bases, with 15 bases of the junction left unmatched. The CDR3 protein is CASSYRTGASSLYGYTF. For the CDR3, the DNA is TGTGCCAGCAGCTACAGGACAGGGGCTTCTTCCCTCTATGGCTACACCTTC.

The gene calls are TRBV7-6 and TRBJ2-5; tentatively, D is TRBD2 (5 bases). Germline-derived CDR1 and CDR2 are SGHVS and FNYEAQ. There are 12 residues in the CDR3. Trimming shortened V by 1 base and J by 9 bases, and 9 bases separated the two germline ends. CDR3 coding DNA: TGTGCCAGCAGCTTAGGGGCGGACTCCCAGTACTTC. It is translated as CASSLGADSQYF.

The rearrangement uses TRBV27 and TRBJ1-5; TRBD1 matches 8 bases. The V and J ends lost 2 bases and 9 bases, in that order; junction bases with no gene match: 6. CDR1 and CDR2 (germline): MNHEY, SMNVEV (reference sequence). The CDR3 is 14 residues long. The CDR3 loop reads CASSLQGASLPQHF. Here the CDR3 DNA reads TGTGCCAGCAGTTTACAGGGGGCGAGTTTGCCCCAGCATTTT.

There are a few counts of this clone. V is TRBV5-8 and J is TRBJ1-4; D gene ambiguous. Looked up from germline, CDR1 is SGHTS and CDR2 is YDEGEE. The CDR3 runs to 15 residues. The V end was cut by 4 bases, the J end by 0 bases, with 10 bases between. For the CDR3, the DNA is TGTGCCAGCAGCCCCCAGGTCGCAACTAATGAAAAACTGTTTTTT. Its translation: CASSPQVATNEKLFF.

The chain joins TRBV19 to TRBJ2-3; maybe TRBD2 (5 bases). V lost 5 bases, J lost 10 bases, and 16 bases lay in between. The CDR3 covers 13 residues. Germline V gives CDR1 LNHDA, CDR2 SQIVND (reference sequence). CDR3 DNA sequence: TGTGCCAGTAGTCCGAGGGCCCCCGGTGCGCAGTATTTT. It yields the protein CASSPRAPGAQYF.

The CDR3 bases are TGTGCCAGCAGTGAAGAGCAGGGGGTCCTTGATACGCAGTATTTT. Translation: CASSEEQGVLDTQYF. The chain has TRBV2 and TRBJ2-3, with TRBD1 matching over 7 bases. This CDR3 is 15 amino acids long. With 1 base clipped from V and 6 bases from J, the junction kept 7 bases outside the gene matches. Germline CDR1 SNHLY, CDR2 FYNNEI.

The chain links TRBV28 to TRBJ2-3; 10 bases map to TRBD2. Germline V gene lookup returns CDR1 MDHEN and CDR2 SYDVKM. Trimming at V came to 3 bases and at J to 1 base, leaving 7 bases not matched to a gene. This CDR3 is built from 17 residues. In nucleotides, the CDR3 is TGTGCCAGCAGTTTTCGCATTCTAGCGGGGGGCACAGATACGCAGTATTTT. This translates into CASSFRILAGGTDTQYF. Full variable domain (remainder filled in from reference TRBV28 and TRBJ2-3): DVKVTQSSRYLVKRTGEKVFLECVQDMDHENMFWYRQDPGLGLRLIYFSYDVKMKEKGDIPEGYSVSREKKERFSLILESASTNQTSMYLCASSFRILAGGTDTQYFGPGTRLTVL.

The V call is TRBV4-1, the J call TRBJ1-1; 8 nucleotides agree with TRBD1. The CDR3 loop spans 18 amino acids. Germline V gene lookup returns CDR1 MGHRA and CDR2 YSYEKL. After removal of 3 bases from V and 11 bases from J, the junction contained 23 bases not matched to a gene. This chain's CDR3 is CASSHFGRTGGRKIGAFF. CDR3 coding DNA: TGCGCCAGCAGCCACTTCGGGCGTACAGGGGGGCGAAAAATCGGGGCTTTCTTT.

CDR3 amino acids: CASSSGGPITDTQYF. The DNA for the CDR3 is TGTGCCAGCAGTTCCGGGGGGCCGATCACAGATACGCAGTATTTT. V usage is TRBV5-4 and J usage is TRBJ2-3; perhaps TRBD2 as D (7 bases). Trimming took off 5 bases at V and 2 bases at J, with 15 bases between the two ends. Germline assignment: CDR1 SGHNT and CDR2 YYREEE (reference sequence). The CDR3 runs to 15 residues.

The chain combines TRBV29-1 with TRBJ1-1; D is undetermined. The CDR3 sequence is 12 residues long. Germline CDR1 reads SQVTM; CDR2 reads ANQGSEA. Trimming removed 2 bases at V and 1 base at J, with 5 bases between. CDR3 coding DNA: TGCAGCGTTGAACGGGGGAACACTGAAGCTTTCTTT. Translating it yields CSVERGNTEAFF.

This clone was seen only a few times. The CDR3 region has the DNA TGTGCCACCTCGCCAGGGATGAACACTGAAGCTTTCTTT. Its protein is CATSPGMNTEAFF. J is TRBJ1-1 and V is TRBV19; D might be TRBD1 (5 bases). With 10 bases removed from V and 0 bases from J, the gap between germline ends came to 12 bases. This CDR3 spans 13 amino acids. Germline V CDR1 and CDR2: LNHDA, SQIVND (reference sequence).

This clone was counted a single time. DNA for the CDR3: TGCGCCAGCAGCTTAGGGGCGCTGAACACTGAAGCTTTCTTT. This translates into CASSLGALNTEAFF. V usage is TRBV5-1 and J usage is TRBJ1-1; tentatively, D is TRBD1 (5 bases). CDR3 size: 14 residues. In germline, CDR1 is SGHRS, CDR2 YFSETQ. V was shortened by 2 bases and J by 0 bases, with 8 bases between the two germline ends.

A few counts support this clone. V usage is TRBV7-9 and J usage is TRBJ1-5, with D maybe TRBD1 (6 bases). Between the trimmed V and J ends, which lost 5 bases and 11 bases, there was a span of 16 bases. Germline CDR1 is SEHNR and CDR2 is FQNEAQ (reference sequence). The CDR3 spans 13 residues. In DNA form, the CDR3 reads TGTGCCAGCAGCGCCCCGGGGGGGCGGACCCAGCATTTT. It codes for CASSAPGGRTQHF. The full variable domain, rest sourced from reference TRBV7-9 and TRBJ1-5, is DTGVSQNPRHKITKRGQNVTFRCDPISEHNRLYWYRQTLGQGPEFLTYFQNEAQLEKSRLLSDRFSAERPKGSFSTLEIQRTEQGDSAMYLCASSAPGGRTQHFGDGTRLSIL.

DNA of the CDR3: TGTGCCAGCAGCTCCCTACAGGGGACATCACCCCTCCACTTT. It is translated as CASSSLQGTSPLHF. The chain employs TRBV5-8 and TRBJ1-6; 7 nucleotides line up with TRBD1. Unmatched junction bases numbered 7, after V lost 3 bases and J lost 10 bases. The CDR3 has 14 amino acids. Germline CDR1 reads SGHTS; CDR2 reads YDEGEE.

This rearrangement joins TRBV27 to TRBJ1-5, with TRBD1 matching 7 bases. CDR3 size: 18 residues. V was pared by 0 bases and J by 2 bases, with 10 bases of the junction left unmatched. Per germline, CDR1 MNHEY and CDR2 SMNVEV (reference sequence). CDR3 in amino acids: CASSLSKFEGGRNQPQHF. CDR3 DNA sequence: TGTGCCAGCAGTTTATCAAAATTCGAAGGGGGCCGCAATCAGCCCCAGCATTTT.

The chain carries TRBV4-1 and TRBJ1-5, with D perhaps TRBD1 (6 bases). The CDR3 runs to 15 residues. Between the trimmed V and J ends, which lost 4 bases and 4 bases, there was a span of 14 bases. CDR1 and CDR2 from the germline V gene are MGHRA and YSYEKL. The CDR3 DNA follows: TGCGCCAGCAGCCCACCCGCAGGGGAAAATCAGCCCCAGCATTTT. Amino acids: CASSPPAGENQPQHF.

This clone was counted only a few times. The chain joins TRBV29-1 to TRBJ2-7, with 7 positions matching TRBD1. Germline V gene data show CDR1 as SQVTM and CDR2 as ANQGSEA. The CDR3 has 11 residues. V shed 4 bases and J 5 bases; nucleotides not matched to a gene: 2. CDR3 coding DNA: TGCAGCGTTGGACAGGGCCACGAGCAGTACTTC. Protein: CSVGQGHEQYF.

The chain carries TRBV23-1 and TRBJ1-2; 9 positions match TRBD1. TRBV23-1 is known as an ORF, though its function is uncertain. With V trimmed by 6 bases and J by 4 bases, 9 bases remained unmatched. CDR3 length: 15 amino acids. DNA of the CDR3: TGCGCCAGCAGCCCCCGGGACAGGGATCTCTATGGCTACACCTTC. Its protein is CASSPRDRDLYGYTF.

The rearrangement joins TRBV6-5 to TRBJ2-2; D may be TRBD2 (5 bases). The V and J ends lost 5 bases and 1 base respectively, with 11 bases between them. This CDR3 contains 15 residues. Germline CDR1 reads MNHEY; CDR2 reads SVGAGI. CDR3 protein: CASSRRTQNTGELFF. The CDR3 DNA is TGTGCCAGCAGTCGTCGGACTCAGAACACCGGGGAGCTGTTTTTT.

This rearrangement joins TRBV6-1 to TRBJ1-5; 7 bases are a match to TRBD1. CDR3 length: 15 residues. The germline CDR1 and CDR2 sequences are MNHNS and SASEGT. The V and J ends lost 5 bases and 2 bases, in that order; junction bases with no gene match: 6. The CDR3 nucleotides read TGTGCCAGCAGTACAGGGGCTGGTCGCAATCAGCCCCAGCATTTT. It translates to CASSTGAGRNQPQHF.

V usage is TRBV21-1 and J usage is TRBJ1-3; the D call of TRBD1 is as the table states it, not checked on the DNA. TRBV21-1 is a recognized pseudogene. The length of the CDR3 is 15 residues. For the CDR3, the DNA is TGTGCCAGCAGCTCACATCAGGTCTCTGGAAACACCATATATTTT. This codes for CASSSHQVSGNTIYF.

DNA for the CDR3: TGTGCCAGCAGCCAACAGGGTGGTGGAAACACCATATATTTT. Translating it yields CASSQQGGGNTIYF. This sequence joins TRBV6-5 and TRBJ1-3, with D possibly being TRBD1 (6 bases). The length of the CDR3 is 14 residues. Germline CDR1 is MNHEY and CDR2 is SVGAGI. V was pared by 6 bases and J by 3 bases, with 12 bases between.

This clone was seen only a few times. Here the CDR3 reads CASSVAGIWGNTIYF. In DNA, the CDR3 is TGTGCCAGCAGCGTAGCGGGGATATGGGGAAACACCATATATTTT. The chain couples TRBV9 to TRBJ1-3, with unresolved D. The CDR3 length is 15 residues. Germline CDR1 is SGDLS and CDR2 is YYNGEE. V was cut by 0 bases and J by 4 bases, with 11 bases left in between.

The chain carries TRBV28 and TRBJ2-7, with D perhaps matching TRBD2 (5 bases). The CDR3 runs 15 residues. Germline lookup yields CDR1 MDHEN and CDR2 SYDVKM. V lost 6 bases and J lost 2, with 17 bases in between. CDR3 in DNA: TGTGCCAGCAGCCGCGGGTCAGAAGGAACCTACGAGCAGTACTTC. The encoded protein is CASSRGSEGTYEQYF.

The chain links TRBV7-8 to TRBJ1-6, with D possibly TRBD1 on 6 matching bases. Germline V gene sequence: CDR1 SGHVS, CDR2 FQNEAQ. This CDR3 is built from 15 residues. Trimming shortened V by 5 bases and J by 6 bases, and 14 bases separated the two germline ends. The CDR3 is CASSPQGQANSPLHF. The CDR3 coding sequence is TGTGCCAGCAGCCCACAGGGACAAGCTAATTCACCCCTCCACTTT.

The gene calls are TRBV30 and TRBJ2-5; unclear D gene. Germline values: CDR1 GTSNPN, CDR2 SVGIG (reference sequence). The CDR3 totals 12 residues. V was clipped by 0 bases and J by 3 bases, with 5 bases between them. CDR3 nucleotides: TGTGCCTGGAGTGTAATCGAAGAGACCCAGTACTTC. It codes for CAWSVIEETQYF.

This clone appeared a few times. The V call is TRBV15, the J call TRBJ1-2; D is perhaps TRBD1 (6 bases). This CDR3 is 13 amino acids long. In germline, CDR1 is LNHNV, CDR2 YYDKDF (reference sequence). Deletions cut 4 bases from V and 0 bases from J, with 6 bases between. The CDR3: CATSKGANYGYTF. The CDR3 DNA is TGTGCCACCAGCAAGGGGGCTAACTATGGCTACACCTTC.

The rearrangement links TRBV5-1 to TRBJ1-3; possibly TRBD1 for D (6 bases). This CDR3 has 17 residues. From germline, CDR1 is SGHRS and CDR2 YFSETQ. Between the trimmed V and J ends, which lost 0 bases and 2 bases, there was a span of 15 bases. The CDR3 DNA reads TGCGCCAGCAGCTTGGGGGCCGCAGGGGACGCTGGAAACACCATATATTTT. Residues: CASSLGAAGDAGNTIYF.